This T cell receptor (beta chain) comes out of a study of human T cells and chemical hapten exposure. There are 14 residues in the CDR3. Germline loops: CDR1 DFQATT, CDR2 SNEGSKA (reference sequence). The ends were cut back, 5 bases at V and 2 bases at J, with 13 bases in the middle. From the RACE reads, TCRdb called clonotypes with MiXCR, one entry per CDR3 protein. The repertoire holds just over 350,000 distinct CDR3 sequences, with 6% to 7% as singletons. Time point reported: patch test 2, 6 weeks after DPC sensitization. The treatment denotes: therapeutic diphenylcyclopropenone sensitization with weekly scalp DPC. This clonotype appeared a few times.

The receptor comes from a young woman with alopecia areata. Some clones in this sample may be carry-over from other donors' samples. The chain uses TRBV20-1 and TRBJ2-1; perhaps D is TRBD1 or TRBD2 (6 bases each). The sequencing here drew on whole blood, taken in connection with sensitization to the hapten diphenylcyclopropenone (DPC). The CDR3 loop reads CSAAPGAAYNEQFF. The DNA for the CDR3 is TGCAGTGCTGCACCGGGGGCAGCCTACAATGAGCAGTTCTTC.